This passage covers 30 T cell receptor beta chains from one sample sequenced in a study of identical twins. TCRdb used MiXCR to reprocess the 5' RACE reads, holding one entry per CDR3 protein. The sample records hundreds of thousands of distinct CDR3 sequences, roughly 12% being singletons. In addition, the sample was reused for a study of yellow fever vaccine responses in identical twins.

Sequencing was done on a sample of CD8+ T cells sorted from blood. The receptor source for this set is a young woman in good health.

In its sample, this clonotype was seen many times. The genes are TRBV12-3 or TRBV12-4 and TRBJ2-3, with D maybe TRBD2 (5 bases). The CDR3 extends over 14 amino acids. The V end was cut by 3 bases, the J end by 2 bases, with 9 bases between. CDR3 region: CASSLTITTDTQYF. DNA for the CDR3: TGTGCCAGCAGTTTGACTATCACCACAGATACGCAGTATTTT.

This clonotype has a handful of counts. The CDR3 is CASSYSEAPPLETQYF. The CDR3 DNA sequence: TGTGCCAGCAGTTACTCAGAGGCACCCCCCTTGGAGACCCAGTACTTC. The chain is built from TRBV6-5 and TRBJ2-5; D is unresolved. The CDR3 spans 16 residues. V lost 0 bases and J lost 5, with 16 bases in between. Germline V gene lookup returns CDR1 MNHEY and CDR2 SVGAGI.

This clonotype occurred many times. The chain recombines TRBV7-9 with TRBJ2-1; TRBD1 matches at 7 bases. The length of the CDR3 is 14 residues. Germline V CDR1 and CDR2: SEHNR, FQNEAQ (reference sequence). Trimming cost V 7 bases and J 6 bases; bases outside gene matches: 9. The DNA of the CDR3 is TGTGCCAGCACCCACGTGACAGGGTTCAATGAGCAGTTCTTC. Protein sequence: CASTHVTGFNEQFF.

The J gene is TRBJ2-3, the V gene TRBV9; D might be TRBD2 (5 bases). Trimming removed 4 bases from V and 5 bases from J, with 17 bases in between. The CDR3 runs to 15 residues. The V gene's germline CDR1 is SGDLS and CDR2 YYNGEE. The CDR3 region has the DNA TGTGCCAGCAGCCCAGAGGTACTAGAATTAGATACGCAGTATTTT. It codes for CASSPEVLELDTQYF.

This clonotype was detected only once. The V and J genes are TRBV5-1 and TRBJ1-4; TRBD1 is a possible D gene (5 bases). CDR1 is SGHRS, CDR2 YFSETQ, per germline. The CDR3 contains 15 residues. The ends were cut back, 0 bases at V and 10 bases at J, with 16 bases in the middle. The CDR3 here is CASSLGDDRWGKLFF. CDR3 DNA sequence: TGCGCCAGCAGCTTGGGGGACGACCGGTGGGGAAAACTGTTTTTT.

This clonotype was counted many times. This chain joins TRBV11-2 and TRBJ2-5, with D perhaps TRBD1 (5 bases). The CDR3 covers 13 residues. The ends were cut back, 4 bases at V and 3 bases at J, with 9 bases in the middle. Germline CDR1 reads SGHAT; CDR2 reads FQNNGV. The CDR3 region has the DNA TGTGCCAGCAGCTCGACGACAGAAGAGACCCAGTACTTC. Encoded protein: CASSSTTEETQYF.

In this sample, this clonotype turned up many times. The V and J genes are TRBV13 and TRBJ2-7; D not certain. V lost 0 bases, J lost 6 bases, and 6 bases lay in between. In germline, CDR1 is PRHDT, CDR2 FYEKMQ (reference sequence). This CDR3 is 12 amino acids long. As DNA, the CDR3 is TGTGCCAGCAGCTTAGGCGGAAGCGAGCAGTACGTC. This sequence encodes CASSLGGSEQYV.

This clonotype was counted ten times or more. The chain combines TRBV7-9 with TRBJ1-5; D is ambiguous. Trimming removed 3 bases at V and 4 bases at J, with 16 bases between. CDR1 and CDR2 (germline): SEHNR, FQNEAQ (reference sequence). The CDR3 has 16 residues. CDR3 bases: TGTGCCAGCAGCTTCCGTCGGAGGGTGGGAAATCAGCCCCAGCATTTT. It encodes CASSFRRRVGNQPQHF. The full variable domain, in which reference TRBV7-9 and TRBJ1-5 provide the parts outside the CDR3, is DTGVSQNPRHKITKRGQNVTFRCDPISEHNRLYWYRQTLGQGPEFLTYFQNEAQLEKSRLLSDRFSAERPKGSFSTLEIQRTEQGDSAMYLCASSFRRRVGNQPQHFGDGTRLSIL.

This clonotype was found a few times. This sequence joins TRBV24-1 and TRBJ2-7; a weak D match, TRBD1 (5 bases). Deletions cut 7 bases from V and 7 bases from J, with 13 bases between. The CDR3 runs to 12 residues. Germline lookup yields CDR1 KGHDR and CDR2 SFDVKD. The CDR3 DNA is TGTGCCACCAGCCCCGCCGCAGGGGAGCAGTACTTC. Translating gives CATSPAAGEQYF.

V usage is TRBV27 and J usage is TRBJ2-3; 14 positions match TRBD2. The CDR3 consists of 17 residues. J was trimmed by 5 bases and V by 1 base; bases with no gene match: 5. Germline V gene data show CDR1 as MNHEY and CDR2 as SMNVEV (reference sequence). In nucleotides, the CDR3 is TGTGCCAGCAGTTTATTGACTAGCGGGGGGGCCGTAGATACGCAGTATTTT. Its translation: CASSLLTSGGAVDTQYF.

This clonotype has ten or more counts. The V gene is TRBV27, the J gene TRBJ2-1; the D gene could be TRBD1 or TRBD2 (6 bases each). From germline, CDR1 is MNHEY and CDR2 SMNVEV (reference sequence). The CDR3 spans 12 residues. V dropped 2 bases and J dropped 11 bases, with 10 bases sitting between them. The CDR3: CASSLNGGQQFF. CDR3 DNA: TGTGCCAGCAGTTTAAACGGGGGCCAGCAGTTCTTC.

This clonotype was counted between two and nine times. The J gene is TRBJ1-2, the V gene TRBV10-3; D is unresolved. Germline-derived CDR1 and CDR2 are ENHRY and SYGVKD. Trimming removed 3 bases at V and 0 bases at J, with 17 bases between. The CDR3 has 17 amino acids. CDR3 protein: CAISEIGVYQPNYGYTF. The CDR3 coding sequence is TGTGCCATCAGTGAAATTGGGGTATACCAGCCTAACTATGGCTACACCTTC.

In its sample, this clonotype was seen many times. The rearrangement links TRBV4-1 to TRBJ2-1; D not resolved. The germline V and J ends were trimmed by 0 bases and 3 bases, with 15 bases remaining between them. The CDR3 totals 17 residues. Germline V CDR1 and CDR2: MGHRA, YSYEKL. The CDR3 region is CASSQEIPGVGYNEQFF. The DNA of the CDR3 is TGCGCCAGCAGCCAAGAGATTCCTGGAGTGGGCTACAATGAGCAGTTCTTC.

The chain is built from TRBV7-9 and TRBJ2-1, with D possibly being TRBD1 (7 bases). The V gene's germline CDR1 is SEHNR and CDR2 FQNEAQ (reference sequence). V lost 10 bases to trimming and J lost 3 bases, with 13 bases between them. The CDR3 loop spans 13 amino acids. The CDR3 DNA reads TGTGCCACCAGGGGGGCTAGCTACAATGAGCAGTTCTTC. Protein sequence: CATRGASYNEQFF. Together with reference TRBV7-9 and TRBJ2-1, the CDR3 gives the full variable domain: DTGVSQNPRHKITKRGQNVTFRCDPISEHNRLYWYRQTLGQGPEFLTYFQNEAQLEKSRLLSDRFSAERPKGSFSTLEIQRTEQGDSAMYLCATRGASYNEQFFGPGTRLTVL.

This chain connects TRBV24-1 to TRBJ2-2; TRBD1 agrees at 8 bases. This CDR3 contains 17 residues. Germline V lookup: CDR1 KGHDR, CDR2 SFDVKD. V trimming: 4 bases; J trimming: 5 bases; junction bases outside the gene matches: 11. The CDR3 here is CATSDRALRQGTGELFF. CDR3 nucleotide sequence: TGTGCCACCAGTGACCGAGCCCTAAGACAGGGGACCGGGGAGCTGTTTTTT.

The chain links TRBV24-1 to TRBJ2-7, with D perhaps being TRBD1 or TRBD2 (5 bases each). This CDR3 contains 13 residues. V shed 4 bases and J shed 5 bases, with 11 bases lying between them. Germline values: CDR1 KGHDR, CDR2 SFDVKD. The CDR3 reads CATSELGRNEQYF. The CDR3 nucleotides read TGTGCCACCAGTGAACTGGGACGAAACGAGCAGTACTTC.

This clonotype has just a few counts. The V call is TRBV27, the J call TRBJ1-1, with TRBD1 as a possible D gene (6 bases). The V and J ends lost 3 bases and 5 bases respectively, with 16 bases between them. The CDR3 is 15 residues long. The V gene's germline CDR1 is MNHEY and CDR2 SMNVEV (reference sequence). This chain's CDR3 is CASSLGGGGRTEAFF. The CDR3 DNA reads as TGTGCCAGCAGTTTGGGTGGGGGGGGCCGAACTGAAGCTTTCTTT.

This clonotype was detected a few times. This chain links TRBV11-2 with TRBJ2-2; the D gene is possibly TRBD1 (6 bases). The germline CDR1 and CDR2 sequences are SGHAT and FQNNGV. With 4 bases removed from V and 1 base from J, the gap between germline ends came to 10 bases. CDR3 length: 15 residues. This CDR3 is CASSSQGRNTGELFF. The CDR3 DNA reads TGTGCCAGCAGCTCCCAGGGGAGGAACACCGGGGAGCTGTTTTTT.

This clonotype was counted a few times. This chain links TRBV29-1 with TRBJ2-2, with TRBD1 matching 8 bases. V lost 2 bases to trimming and J lost 6 bases; unmatched junction nucleotides: 2. Germline V CDR1 and CDR2: SQVTM, ANQGSEA. This CDR3 is 13 amino acids long. CDR3 nucleotides: TGCAGCGTTGAACAGGGGGCGCCCGGGGAGCTGTTTTTT. Its translation is CSVEQGAPGELFF.

The chain joins TRBV7-8 to TRBJ1-1; 7 positions match TRBD1. J gave up 1 base and V 0 bases, and 17 bases lay outside the gene matches. The CDR3 has 20 amino acids. From germline, CDR1 is SGHVS and CDR2 FQNEAQ. The CDR3: CASSLARTGWRGGQNTEAFF. CDR3 DNA sequence: TGTGCCAGCAGCTTAGCGAGGACAGGCTGGCGGGGTGGCCAGAACACTGAAGCTTTCTTT. The variable domain in full, with the rest retrieved from reference TRBV7-8 and TRBJ1-1, is GAGVSQSPRYKVAKRGQDVALRCDPISGHVSLFWYQQALGQGPEFLTYFQNEAQLDKSGLPSDRFFAERPEGSVSTLKIQRTQQEDSAVYLCASSLARTGWRGGQNTEAFFGQGTRLTVV.

The sample holds a few counts of this clonotype. The chain employs TRBV6-5 and TRBJ2-5; D is uncertain. Per germline, CDR1 MNHEY and CDR2 SVGAGI. Trimming took off 5 bases at V and 5 bases at J, with 15 bases between the two ends. This CDR3 region has 14 residues. The DNA for the CDR3 is TGTGCCAGCAGTATACACAACACGGGTGAGACCCAGTACTTC. Amino acid sequence: CASSIHNTGETQYF.

This clonotype has more than one count but fewer than ten. The chain employs TRBV28 and TRBJ2-5; the D is unclear. Germline V gene sequence: CDR1 MDHEN, CDR2 SYDVKM. V dropped 7 bases and J dropped 0 bases, with 9 bases sitting between them. The CDR3 contains 13 residues. CDR3 sequence (DNA): TGTGCCAGCACGACAACGGACCAAGAGACCCAGTACTTC. Amino acid sequence: CASTTTDQETQYF.

This rearrangement joins TRBV9 to TRBJ2-7; D gene unclear. CDR3 length: 13 amino acids. Trimming shortened V by 3 bases and J by 5 bases, and 12 bases separated the two germline ends. The germline V gene encodes CDR1 SGDLS and CDR2 YYNGEE. The CDR3 DNA reads as TGTGCCAGCAGCGGAAGAGAGAACCACGAGCAGTACTTC. Protein product: CASSGRENHEQYF.

The chain joins TRBV4-2 to TRBJ2-5; tentative D call: TRBD1 (5 bases). V was clipped by 0 bases and J by 5 bases, with 16 bases between them. The germline CDR1 and CDR2 sequences are LGHNA and YNFKEQ. The CDR3 contains 16 residues. The CDR3 sequence is CASSQDPAGLGETQYF. The CDR3 DNA is TGTGCCAGCAGCCAAGATCCCGCAGGGTTAGGGGAGACCCAGTACTTC.

The sample holds a few counts of this clonotype. V and J are TRBV24-1 and TRBJ2-7, with 10 bases fitting TRBD2. With V trimmed by 4 bases and J by 3 bases, 5 bases remained unmatched. The CDR3 spans 15 residues. In germline, CDR1 is KGHDR, CDR2 SFDVKD. The CDR3 DNA reads TGTGCCACCAGTGACACAAGCGGGAGGGTCTACGAGCAGTACTTC. Translated, it gives CATSDTSGRVYEQYF.

This clonotype was detected a few times. The V and J genes are TRBV4-1 and TRBJ1-1, with 10 bases identical to TRBD1. The CDR3 consists of 15 residues. The germline CDR1 and CDR2 sequences are MGHRA and YSYEKL. V lost 3 bases to trimming and J lost 5 bases; unmatched junction nucleotides: 6. The DNA of the CDR3 is TGCGCCAGCAGCCAGGTCCCGGGACAGGGGACTGAAGCTTTCTTT. Protein product: CASSQVPGQGTEAFF.

This clonotype was detected many times. The rearrangement uses TRBV10-3 and TRBJ2-1; D perhaps matches TRBD1 (6 bases). V was shortened by 2 bases and J by 5 bases, with 19 bases between the two germline ends. The CDR3 extends over 17 amino acids. Germline V lookup: CDR1 ENHRY, CDR2 SYGVKD. CDR3 amino acids: CAISESLGTGSNNEQFF. The CDR3 DNA reads TGTGCCATCAGTGAGAGTTTGGGAACAGGGAGCAACAATGAGCAGTTCTTC.

The rearrangement links TRBV5-4 to TRBJ2-1; TRBD2 agrees at 15 bases. With V trimmed by 3 bases and J by 7 bases, 17 bases remained unmatched. The CDR3 length is 20 residues. Germline loops: CDR1 SGHNT, CDR2 YYREEE (reference sequence). The CDR3 nucleotides read TGTGCCAGCAGCTCCCCCCGGACTAGCGGGGGGGCCTTTTCGGGGAATGAGCAGTTCTTC. Protein product: CASSSPRTSGGAFSGNEQFF.

This sequence joins TRBV28 and TRBJ1-4; D remains unclear. The V and J ends lost 4 bases and 12 bases respectively, with 21 bases between them. CDR1 is MDHEN, CDR2 SYDVKM, per germline. The CDR3 contains 15 residues. Written as DNA, the CDR3 is TGTGCCAGCAGTTCCCCAAGTAAGGGAATGGTAGAACTGTTTTTT. It translates to CASSSPSKGMVELFF.

CDR3 DNA: TGTGCCACCAGCAGAGATTACGGGGGACAGGGGGCAAGCGTGGACACTGAAGCTTTCTTT. It specifies CATSRDYGGQGASVDTEAFF. The chain recombines TRBV15 with TRBJ1-1; TRBD1 matches 12 bases. The CDR3 contains 20 residues. CDR1 and CDR2 from the germline V gene are LNHNV and YYDKDF (reference sequence). V shed 0 bases, J shed 3 bases, and the junction held 14 bases outside the gene matches.